This entry describes one T cell receptor (beta chain). Its cognate antigen is unknown. The data belong to a study of blood T cells in healthy people across ages. The authors ran a second PCR of roughly 6 to 11 cycles using a sample-barcoded 5' primer and a J-beta primer mix. A template-switch adaptor with 12 random nucleotides tagged each cDNA molecule. TCRdb fed the 5' RACE reads into MiXCR, producing one record per CDR3 protein. The sample lists under 2 million distinct CDR3 sequences; about 32% were seen once. CDR1 and CDR2 from the germline V gene are DFQATT and SNEGSKA (reference sequence). V gave up 0 bases and J gave up 3 bases, with 14 bases separating them. CDR3 length: 15 amino acids. Study observations and caveats: Any changes in expanded clonotypes were possibly confounded, as donor CMV status remained unknown. Per-million-T-cell TCR beta diversity fell roughly linearly with age.

J is TRBJ1-1 and V is TRBV20-1; D call uncertain. Sequencing was carried out using blood. The clonotype originates from a woman aged 25 to 45 in good health. This CDR3 reads CSAREIVGGYTEAFF. Written as DNA, the CDR3 is TGCAGTGCTAGAGAAATTGTGGGTGGGTACACTGAAGCTTTCTTT.